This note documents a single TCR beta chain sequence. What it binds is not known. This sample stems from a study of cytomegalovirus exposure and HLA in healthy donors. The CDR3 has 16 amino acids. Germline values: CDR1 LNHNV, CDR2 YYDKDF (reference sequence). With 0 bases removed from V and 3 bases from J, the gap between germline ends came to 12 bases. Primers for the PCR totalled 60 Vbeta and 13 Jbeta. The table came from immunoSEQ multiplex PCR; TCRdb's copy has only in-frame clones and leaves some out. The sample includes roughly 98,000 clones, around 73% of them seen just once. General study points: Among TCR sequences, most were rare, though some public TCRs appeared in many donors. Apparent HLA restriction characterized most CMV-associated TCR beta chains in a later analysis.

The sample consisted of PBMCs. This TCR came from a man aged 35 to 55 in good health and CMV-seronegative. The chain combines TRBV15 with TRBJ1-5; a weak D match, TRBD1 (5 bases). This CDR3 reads CATSRERRGYNQPQHF. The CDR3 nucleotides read TGTGCCACCAGCAGAGAGCGTAGGGGTTACAATCAGCCCCAGCATTTT.